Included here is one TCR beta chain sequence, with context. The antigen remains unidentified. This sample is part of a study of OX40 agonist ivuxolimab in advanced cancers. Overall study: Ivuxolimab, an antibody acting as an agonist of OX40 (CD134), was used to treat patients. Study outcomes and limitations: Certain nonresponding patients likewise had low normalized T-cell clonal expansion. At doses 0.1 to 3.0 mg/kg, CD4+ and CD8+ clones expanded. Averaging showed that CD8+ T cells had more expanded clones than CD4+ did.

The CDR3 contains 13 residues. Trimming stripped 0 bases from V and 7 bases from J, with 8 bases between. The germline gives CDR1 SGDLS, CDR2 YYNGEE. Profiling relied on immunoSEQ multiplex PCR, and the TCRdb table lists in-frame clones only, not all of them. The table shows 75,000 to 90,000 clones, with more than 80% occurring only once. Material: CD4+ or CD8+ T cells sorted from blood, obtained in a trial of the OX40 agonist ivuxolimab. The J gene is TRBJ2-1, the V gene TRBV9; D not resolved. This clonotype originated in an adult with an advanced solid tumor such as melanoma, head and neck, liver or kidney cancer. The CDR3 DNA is TGTGCCAGCAGCGTAGGGGAAGCAAATGAGCAGTTCTTC. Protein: CASSVGEANEQFF.